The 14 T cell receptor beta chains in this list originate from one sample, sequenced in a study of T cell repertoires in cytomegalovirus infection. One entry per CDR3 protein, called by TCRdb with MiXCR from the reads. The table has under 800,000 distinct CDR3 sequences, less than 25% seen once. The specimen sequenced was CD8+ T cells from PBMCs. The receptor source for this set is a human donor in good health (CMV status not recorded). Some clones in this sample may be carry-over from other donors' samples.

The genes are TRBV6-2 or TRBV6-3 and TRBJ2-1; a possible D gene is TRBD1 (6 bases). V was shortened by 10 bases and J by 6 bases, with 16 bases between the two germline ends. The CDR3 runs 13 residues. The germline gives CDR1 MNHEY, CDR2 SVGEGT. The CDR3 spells CATQGHVANEQFF. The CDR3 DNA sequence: TGTGCCACCCAGGGACACGTGGCCAATGAGCAGTTCTTC.

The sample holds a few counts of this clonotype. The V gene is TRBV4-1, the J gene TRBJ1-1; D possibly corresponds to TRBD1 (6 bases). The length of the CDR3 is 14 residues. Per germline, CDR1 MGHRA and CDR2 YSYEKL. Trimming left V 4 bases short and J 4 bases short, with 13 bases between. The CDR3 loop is CASSPRGGPTEAFF. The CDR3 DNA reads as TGCGCCAGCAGCCCCCGTGGGGGGCCCACTGAAGCTTTCTTT.

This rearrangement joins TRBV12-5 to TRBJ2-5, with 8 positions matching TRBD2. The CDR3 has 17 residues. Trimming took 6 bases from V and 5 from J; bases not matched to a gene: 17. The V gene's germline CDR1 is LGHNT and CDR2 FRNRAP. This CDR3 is CASGPLERGPSGETQYF. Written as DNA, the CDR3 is TGTGCTAGTGGCCCCCTAGAGCGGGGGCCGTCCGGTGAGACCCAGTACTTC.

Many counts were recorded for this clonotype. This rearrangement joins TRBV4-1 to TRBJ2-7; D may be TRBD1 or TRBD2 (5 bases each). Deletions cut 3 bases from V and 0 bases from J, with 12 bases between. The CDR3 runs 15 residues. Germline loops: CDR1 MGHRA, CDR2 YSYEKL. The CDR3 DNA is TGCGCCAGCAGCCAGGTTGGGACGGACTCCTACGAGCAGTACTTC. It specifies CASSQVGTDSYEQYF.

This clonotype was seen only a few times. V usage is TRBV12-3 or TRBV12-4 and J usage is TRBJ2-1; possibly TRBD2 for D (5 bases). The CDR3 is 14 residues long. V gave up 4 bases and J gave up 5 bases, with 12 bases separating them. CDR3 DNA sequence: TGTGCCAGCAGTTCTAGCCTGAAAAACAATGAGCAGTTCTTC. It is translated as CASSSSLKNNEQFF.

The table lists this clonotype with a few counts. The CDR3 nucleotides read TGTGCCAGCAACCTACGACAGTCCTACGAGCAGTACGTC. Translation: CASNLRQSYEQYV. The chain carries TRBV6-1 and TRBJ2-7; TRBD1 is a possible D gene (5 bases). Trimming took 7 bases from V and 1 from J, leaving 11 bases between them. The V gene's germline CDR1 is MNHNS and CDR2 SASEGT. This CDR3 is built from 13 residues.

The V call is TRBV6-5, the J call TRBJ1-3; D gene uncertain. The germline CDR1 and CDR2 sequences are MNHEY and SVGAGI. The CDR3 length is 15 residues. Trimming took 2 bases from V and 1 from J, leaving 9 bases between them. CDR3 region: CASSYDLQSGNTIYF. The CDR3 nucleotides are TGTGCCAGCAGTTACGACTTACAGTCTGGAAACACCATATATTTT.

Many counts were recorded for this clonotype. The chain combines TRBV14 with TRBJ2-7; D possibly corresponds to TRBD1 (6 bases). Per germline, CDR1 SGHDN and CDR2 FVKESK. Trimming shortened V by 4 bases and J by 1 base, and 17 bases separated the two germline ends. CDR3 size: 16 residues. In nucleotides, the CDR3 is TGTGCCAGCAGCCTTATAGAGGGGGAAACTTCCTACGAGCAGTACTTC. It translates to CASSLIEGETSYEQYF.

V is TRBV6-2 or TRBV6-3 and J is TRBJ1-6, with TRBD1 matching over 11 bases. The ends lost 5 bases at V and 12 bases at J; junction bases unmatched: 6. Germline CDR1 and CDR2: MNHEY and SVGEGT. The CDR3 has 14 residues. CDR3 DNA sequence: TGTGCCAGCAGTAAGGACAGGGGGCATAGACCCCTCCACTTT. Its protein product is CASSKDRGHRPLHF.

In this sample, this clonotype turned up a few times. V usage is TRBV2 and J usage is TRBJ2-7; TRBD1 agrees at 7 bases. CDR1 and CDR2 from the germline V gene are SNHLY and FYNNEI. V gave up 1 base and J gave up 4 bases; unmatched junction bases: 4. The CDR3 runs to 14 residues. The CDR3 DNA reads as TGTGCCAGCAGTGAAGAGTACAGGGGATACGAGCAGTACGTC. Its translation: CASSEEYRGYEQYV.

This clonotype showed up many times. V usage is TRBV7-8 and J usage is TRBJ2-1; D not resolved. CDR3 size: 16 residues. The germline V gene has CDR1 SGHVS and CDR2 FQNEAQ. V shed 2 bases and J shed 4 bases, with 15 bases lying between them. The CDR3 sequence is CASSLPLILGYNEQFF. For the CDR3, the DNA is TGTGCCAGCAGCTTACCTCTTATTTTGGGGTACAATGAGCAGTTCTTC.

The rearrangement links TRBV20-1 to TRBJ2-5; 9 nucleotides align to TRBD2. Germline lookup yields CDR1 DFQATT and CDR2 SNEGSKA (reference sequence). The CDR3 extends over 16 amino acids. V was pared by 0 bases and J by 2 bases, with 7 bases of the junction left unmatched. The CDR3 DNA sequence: TGCAGTGCTAGAGATTTGAGACTAGCGGATCAAGAGACCCAGTACTTC. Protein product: CSARDLRLADQETQYF.

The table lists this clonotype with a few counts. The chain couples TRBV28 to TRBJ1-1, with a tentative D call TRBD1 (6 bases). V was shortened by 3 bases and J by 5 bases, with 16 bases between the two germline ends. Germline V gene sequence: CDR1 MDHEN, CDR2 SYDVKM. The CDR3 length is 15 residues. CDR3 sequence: CASSFPPQGGTEAFF. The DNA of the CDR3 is TGTGCCAGCAGTTTCCCCCCACAGGGTGGTACTGAAGCTTTCTTT. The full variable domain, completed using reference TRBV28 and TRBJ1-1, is DVKVTQSSRYLVKRTGEKVFLECVQDMDHENMFWYRQDPGLGLRLIYFSYDVKMKEKGDIPEGYSVSREKKERFSLILESASTNQTSMYLCASSFPPQGGTEAFFGQGTRLTVV.

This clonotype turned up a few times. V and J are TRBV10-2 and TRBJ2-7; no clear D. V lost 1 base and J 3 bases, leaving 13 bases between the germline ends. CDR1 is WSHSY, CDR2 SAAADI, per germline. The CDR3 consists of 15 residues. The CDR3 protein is CASSEWQVDIYEQYF. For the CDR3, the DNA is TGCGCCAGCAGTGAGTGGCAGGTCGATATCTACGAGCAGTACTTC.